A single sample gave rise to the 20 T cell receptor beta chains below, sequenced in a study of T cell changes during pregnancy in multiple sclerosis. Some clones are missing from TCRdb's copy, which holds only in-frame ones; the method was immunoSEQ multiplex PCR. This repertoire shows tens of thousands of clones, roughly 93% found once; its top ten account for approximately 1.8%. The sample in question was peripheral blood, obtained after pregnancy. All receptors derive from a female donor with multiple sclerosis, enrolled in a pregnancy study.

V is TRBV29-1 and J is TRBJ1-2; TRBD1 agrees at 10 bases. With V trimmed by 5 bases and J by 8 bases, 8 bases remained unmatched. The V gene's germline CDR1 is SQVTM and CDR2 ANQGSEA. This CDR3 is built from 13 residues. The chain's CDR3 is CSVLRQGARGYTF. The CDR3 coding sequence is TGCAGCGTTCTGAGACAGGGGGCGCGCGGCTACACCTTC.

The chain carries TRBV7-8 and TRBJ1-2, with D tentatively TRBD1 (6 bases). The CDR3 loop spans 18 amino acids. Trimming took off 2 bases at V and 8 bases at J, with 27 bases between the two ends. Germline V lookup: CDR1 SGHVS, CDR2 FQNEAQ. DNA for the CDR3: TGTGCCAGCAGCTTACACCTTAGAGCCCCGACAGGTTTGGAGGGCTACACCTTC. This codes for CASSLHLRAPTGLEGYTF.

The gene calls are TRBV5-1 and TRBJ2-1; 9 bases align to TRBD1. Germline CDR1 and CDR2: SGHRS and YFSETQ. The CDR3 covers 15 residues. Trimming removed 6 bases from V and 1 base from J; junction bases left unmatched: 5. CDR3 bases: TGCGCCAGCACTTCGACAGGGGGGTCCTACAATGAGCAGTTCTTC. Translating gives CASTSTGGSYNEQFF.

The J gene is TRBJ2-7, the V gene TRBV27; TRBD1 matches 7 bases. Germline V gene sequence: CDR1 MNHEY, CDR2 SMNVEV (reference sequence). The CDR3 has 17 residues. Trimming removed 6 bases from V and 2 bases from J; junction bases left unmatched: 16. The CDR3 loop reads CASRTMKIPTGAYEQYF. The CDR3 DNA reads TGTGCCAGCAGGACTATGAAAATACCTACAGGGGCCTACGAGCAGTACTTC.

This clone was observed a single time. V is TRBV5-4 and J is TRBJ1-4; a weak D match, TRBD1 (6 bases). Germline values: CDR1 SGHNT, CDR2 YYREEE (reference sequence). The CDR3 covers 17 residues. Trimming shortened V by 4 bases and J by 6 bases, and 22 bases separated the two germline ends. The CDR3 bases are TGTGCCAGCAGCCCCGTCGGGTCAGGGGAAGAGGATGAAAAACTGTTTTTT. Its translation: CASSPVGSGEEDEKLFF.

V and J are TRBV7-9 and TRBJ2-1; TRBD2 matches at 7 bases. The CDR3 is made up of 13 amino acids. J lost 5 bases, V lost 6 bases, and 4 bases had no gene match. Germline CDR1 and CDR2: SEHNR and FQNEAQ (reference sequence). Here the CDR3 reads CASSLLADNEQFF. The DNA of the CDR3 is TGTGCCAGCAGTCTTCTAGCGGACAATGAGCAGTTCTTC.

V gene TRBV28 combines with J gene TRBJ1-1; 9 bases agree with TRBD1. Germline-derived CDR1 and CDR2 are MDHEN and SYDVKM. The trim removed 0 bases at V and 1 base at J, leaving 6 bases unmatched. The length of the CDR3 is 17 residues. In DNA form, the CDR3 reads TGTGCCAGCAGTTTATGGGACAGGGGAGGAGGGAACACTGAAGCTTTCTTT. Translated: CASSLWDRGGGNTEAFF. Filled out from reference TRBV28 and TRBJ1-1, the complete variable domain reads DVKVTQSSRYLVKRTGEKVFLECVQDMDHENMFWYRQDPGLGLRLIYFSYDVKMKEKGDIPEGYSVSREKKERFSLILESASTNQTSMYLCASSLWDRGGGNTEAFFGQGTRLTVV.

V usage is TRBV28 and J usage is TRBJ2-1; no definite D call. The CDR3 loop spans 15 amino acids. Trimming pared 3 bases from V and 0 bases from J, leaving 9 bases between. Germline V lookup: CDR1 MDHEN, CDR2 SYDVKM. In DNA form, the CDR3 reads TGTGCCAGCAGTTTGAGTTCGAGCTCCTACAATGAGCAGTTCTTC. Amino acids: CASSLSSSSYNEQFF. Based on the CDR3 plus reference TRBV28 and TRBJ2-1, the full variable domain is DVKVTQSSRYLVKRTGEKVFLECVQDMDHENMFWYRQDPGLGLRLIYFSYDVKMKEKGDIPEGYSVSREKKERFSLILESASTNQTSMYLCASSLSSSSYNEQFFGPGTRLTVL.

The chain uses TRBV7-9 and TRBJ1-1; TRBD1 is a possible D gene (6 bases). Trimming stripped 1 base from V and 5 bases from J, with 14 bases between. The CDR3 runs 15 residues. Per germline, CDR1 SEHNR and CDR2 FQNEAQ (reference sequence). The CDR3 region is CASSLVSGGGTEAFF. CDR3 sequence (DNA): TGTGCCAGCAGCTTAGTTTCGGGGGGCGGAACTGAAGCTTTCTTT.

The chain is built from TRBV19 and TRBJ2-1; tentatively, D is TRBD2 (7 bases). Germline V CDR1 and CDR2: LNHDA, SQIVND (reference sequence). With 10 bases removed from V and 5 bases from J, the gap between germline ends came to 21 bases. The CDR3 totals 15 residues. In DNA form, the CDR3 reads TGTGCCACGAAAAGGGGGGGAGATTGGGACAATGAGCAGTTCTTC. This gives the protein CATKRGGDWDNEQFF.

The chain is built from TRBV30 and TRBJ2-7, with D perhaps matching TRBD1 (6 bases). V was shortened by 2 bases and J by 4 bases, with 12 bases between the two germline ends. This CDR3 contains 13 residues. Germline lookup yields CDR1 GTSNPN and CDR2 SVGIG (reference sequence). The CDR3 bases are TGTGCCTGGAGTCCAGGGACATTGTACGAGCAGTACTTC. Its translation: CAWSPGTLYEQYF.

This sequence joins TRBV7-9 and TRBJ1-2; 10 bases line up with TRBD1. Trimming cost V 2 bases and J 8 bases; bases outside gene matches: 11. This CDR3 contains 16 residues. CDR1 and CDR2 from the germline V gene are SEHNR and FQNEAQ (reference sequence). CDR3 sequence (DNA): TGTGCCAGCAGCTTAAGTTGGGGGGACAGGGGAGCCGGCTACACCTTC. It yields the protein CASSLSWGDRGAGYTF.

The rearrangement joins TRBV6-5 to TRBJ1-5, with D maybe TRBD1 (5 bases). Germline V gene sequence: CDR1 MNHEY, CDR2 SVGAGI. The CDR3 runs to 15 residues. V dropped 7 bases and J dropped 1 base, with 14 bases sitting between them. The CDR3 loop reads CASTPGIGSNQPQHF. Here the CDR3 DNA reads TGTGCCAGCACTCCAGGGATTGGAAGCAATCAGCCCCAGCATTTT.

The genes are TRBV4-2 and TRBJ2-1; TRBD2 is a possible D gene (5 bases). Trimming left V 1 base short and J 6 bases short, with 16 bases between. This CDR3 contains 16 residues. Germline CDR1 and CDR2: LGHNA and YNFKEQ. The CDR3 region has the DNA TGTGCCAGCAGCCAAGGTAATCTAGCCCCGATCAATGAGCAGTTCTTC. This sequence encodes CASSQGNLAPINEQFF.

The CDR3 DNA is TGTGCCAGCAGCTTAGGAACAGGGACAACTTTCTTT. Its protein is CASSLGTGTTFF. J is TRBJ1-1 and V is TRBV11-2, with a possible D match to TRBD1 (6 bases). Trimming removed 1 base at V and 12 bases at J, with 12 bases between. In germline, CDR1 is SGHAT, CDR2 FQNNGV. The CDR3 is made up of 12 amino acids.

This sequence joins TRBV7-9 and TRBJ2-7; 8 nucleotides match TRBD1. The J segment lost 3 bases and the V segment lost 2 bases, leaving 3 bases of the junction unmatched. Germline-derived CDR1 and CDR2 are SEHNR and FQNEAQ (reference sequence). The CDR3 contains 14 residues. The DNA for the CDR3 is TGTGCCAGCAGCTTACGTGGACAGGGCTACGAGCAGTACTTC. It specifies CASSLRGQGYEQYF.

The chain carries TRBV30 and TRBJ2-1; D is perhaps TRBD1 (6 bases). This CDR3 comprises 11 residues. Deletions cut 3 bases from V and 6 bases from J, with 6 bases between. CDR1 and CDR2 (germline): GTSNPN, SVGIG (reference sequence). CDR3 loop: CAWSRGNEQFF. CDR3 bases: TGTGCCTGGAGCAGGGGCAATGAGCAGTTCTTC.

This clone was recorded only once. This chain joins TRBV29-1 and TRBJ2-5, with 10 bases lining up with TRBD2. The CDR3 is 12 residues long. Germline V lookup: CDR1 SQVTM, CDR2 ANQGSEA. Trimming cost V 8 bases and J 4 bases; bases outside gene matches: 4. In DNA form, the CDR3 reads TGCAGCACGTTAGCGGGAGGAGAGACCCAGTACTTC. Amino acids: CSTLAGGETQYF.

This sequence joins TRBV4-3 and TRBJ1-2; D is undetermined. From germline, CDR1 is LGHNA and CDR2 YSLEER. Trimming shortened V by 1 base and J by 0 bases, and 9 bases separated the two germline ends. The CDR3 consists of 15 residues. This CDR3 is CASSQGFRANYGYTF. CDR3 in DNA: TGCGCCAGCAGCCAAGGTTTCCGAGCTAACTATGGCTACACCTTC.

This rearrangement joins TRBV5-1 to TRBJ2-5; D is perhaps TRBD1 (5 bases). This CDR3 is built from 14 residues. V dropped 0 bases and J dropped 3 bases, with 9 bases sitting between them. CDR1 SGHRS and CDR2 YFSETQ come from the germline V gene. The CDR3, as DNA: TGCGCCAGCAGCTTGGCAGGGTTAGAAGAGACCCAGTACTTC. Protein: CASSLAGLEETQYF. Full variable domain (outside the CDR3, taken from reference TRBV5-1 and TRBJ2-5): KAGVTQTPRYLIKTRGQQVTLSCSPISGHRSVSWYQQTPGQGLQFLFEYFSETQRNKGNFPGRFSGRQFSNSRSEMNVSTLELGDSALYLCASSLAGLEETQYFGPGTRLLVL.